The clone carrying this T cell receptor (beta chain) was counted a single time. Antigen: not known. These data come from a study of post-analysis software for immune sequencing data. Across the whole study: Some patients lacked subtype; others had relapsing-remitting, secondary progressive or progressive-relapsing disease. Broader study findings: About five TRBV segments, including TRBV5-6, TRBV5-1 and TRBV20-1, were more frequent in patients than controls. Clustering by F measure revealed strong co-clustering among samples prepared together in one batch. Multiple sclerosis patients had significantly lower normalized Chao1 diversity than controls.

CDR1 and CDR2 from the germline V gene are SQVTM and ANQGSEA. With 3 bases removed from V and 13 bases from J, the gap between germline ends came to 22 bases. This CDR3 has 14 amino acids. Built from TCR beta cDNA, the libraries had unique molecular identifiers in them. T cells numbering roughly 0.85 to 11 million gave rise to 400,000 to 550,000 cDNA molecules. TCRdb fed the PCR reads into MiXCR, producing one record per CDR3 protein. The sample consists of a few hundred thousand distinct CDR3 sequences, 30% to 45% of them appearing once. This chain connects TRBV29-1 to TRBJ2-1; tentative D call: TRBD2 (5 bases). Specimen: blood. This sequence originates from a girl aged 2 to 9 with multiple sclerosis. CDR3 nucleotide sequence: TGCAGCGTTGAGGTCCGTGGAGGTGGAGAGACCCAGTTCTTC. It yields the protein CSVEVRGGGETQFF.